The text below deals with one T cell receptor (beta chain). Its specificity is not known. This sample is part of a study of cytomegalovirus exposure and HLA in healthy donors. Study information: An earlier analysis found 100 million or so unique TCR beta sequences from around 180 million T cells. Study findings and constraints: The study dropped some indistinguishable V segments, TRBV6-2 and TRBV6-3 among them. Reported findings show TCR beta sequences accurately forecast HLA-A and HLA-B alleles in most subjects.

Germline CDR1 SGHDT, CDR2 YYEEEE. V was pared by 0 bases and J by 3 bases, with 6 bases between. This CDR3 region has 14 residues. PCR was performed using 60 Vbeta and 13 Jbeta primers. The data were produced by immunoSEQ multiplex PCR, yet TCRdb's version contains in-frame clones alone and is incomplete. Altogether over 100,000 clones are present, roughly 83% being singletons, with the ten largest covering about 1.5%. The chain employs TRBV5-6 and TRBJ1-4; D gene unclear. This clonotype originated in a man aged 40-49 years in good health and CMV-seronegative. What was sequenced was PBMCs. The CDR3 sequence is CASSLAQSNEKLFF. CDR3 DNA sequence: TGTGCCAGCAGCTTGGCCCAGTCTAATGAAAAACTGTTTTTT.